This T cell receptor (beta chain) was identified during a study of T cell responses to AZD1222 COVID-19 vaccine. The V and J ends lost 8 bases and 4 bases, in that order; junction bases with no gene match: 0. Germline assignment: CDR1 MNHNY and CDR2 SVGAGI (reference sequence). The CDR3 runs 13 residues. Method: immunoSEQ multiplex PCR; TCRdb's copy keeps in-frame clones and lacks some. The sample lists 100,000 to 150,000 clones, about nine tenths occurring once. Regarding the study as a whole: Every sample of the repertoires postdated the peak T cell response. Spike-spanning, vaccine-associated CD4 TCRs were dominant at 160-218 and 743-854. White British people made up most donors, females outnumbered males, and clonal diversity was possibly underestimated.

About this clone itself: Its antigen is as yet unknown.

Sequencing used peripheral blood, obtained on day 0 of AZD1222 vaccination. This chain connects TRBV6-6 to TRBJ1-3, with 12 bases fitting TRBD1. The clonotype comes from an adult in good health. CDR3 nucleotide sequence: TGTGCCAGCGGGACAGGGGGCGGAAACACCATATATTTT. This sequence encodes CASGTGGGNTIYF.